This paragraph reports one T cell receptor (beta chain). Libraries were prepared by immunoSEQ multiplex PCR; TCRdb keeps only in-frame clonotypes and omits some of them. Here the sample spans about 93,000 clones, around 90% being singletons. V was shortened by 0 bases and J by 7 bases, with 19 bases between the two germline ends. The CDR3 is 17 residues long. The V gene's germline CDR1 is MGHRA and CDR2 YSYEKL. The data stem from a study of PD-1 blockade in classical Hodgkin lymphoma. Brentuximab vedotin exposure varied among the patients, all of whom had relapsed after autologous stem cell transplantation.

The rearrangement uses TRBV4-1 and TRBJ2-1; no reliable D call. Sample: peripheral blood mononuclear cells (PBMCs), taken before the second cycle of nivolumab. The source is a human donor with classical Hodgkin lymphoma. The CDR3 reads CASSQDHQIRWDNEQFF. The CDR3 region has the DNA TGCGCCAGCAGCCAAGACCACCAAATACGCTGGGATAATGAGCAGTTCTTC.